The text below deals with one T cell receptor beta chain. This clonotype was observed many times. Its antigen remains undetermined. No base quality values were provided; no much bigger clone lies one nucleotide off. These data originate in a study of CD8 T cells in ankylosing spondylitis (dated by TCRdb to 2016 to 2017). In terms of the full investigation: T cell receptor beta repertoires were profiled in healthy donors and ankylosing spondylitis patients so that disease-linked TCR variants could be found. The whole study cohort included about a hundred healthy donors and roughly 24 ankylosing spondylitis patients. Peripheral blood was sampled, and synovial fluid was also collected from ankylosing spondylitis patients. The full study reports these points: A CD8+ phenotype was shown by the disease-linked clones, which were found at relatively low frequencies in peripheral blood. A TCR beta motif of eight highly homologous amino acid variants appeared characteristic of blood from ankylosing spondylitis patients. Some motif variants were previously reported in synovial fluid and blood of reactive arthritis patients, suggesting common disease-initiation mechanisms. The disease-linked clones were reported as significantly enriched in matched synovial fluid samples from ankylosing spondylitis patients.

V and J are truncated by 0 bases and 12 bases respectively, leaving an intervening sequence of 15 bases. The CDR3, cysteine through phenylalanine, is 14 amino acids long. CDR3 DNA only is kept here, 42 bases in frame from base 1. The germline V gene gives CDR1 as SGHAT and CDR2 as FQNNGV. TCRdb lists the instrument as Illumina MiSeq. Quantitative 5'-RACE with molecular barcodes was the method used to prepare the TCR beta libraries. Concerning the study's data processing: A new computational method based on a probabilistic model of VDJ rearrangement was used to identify disease-linked TCR variants. In TCRdb, the public reads were trimmed at Q25 with fastp and aligned with MiXCR, with productive beta chains retained. Entries that share a CDR3 protein sequence are merged under the most common genes and DNA. TCRdb, rather than the study authors, made the V and J calls. This sample lists 25,000 to 35,000 distinct CDR3 sequences; about 14% were detected once. The ten largest clones take up 36% of the sample.

Sequences were obtained from blood. The source is a male donor with ankylosing spondylitis or in good health (not recorded which). Recombination connected TRBV11-2 to TRBJ2-4; confidence is insufficient to name the D gene. CDR3 region: CASSLDKASGNQYF. The DNA reads TGTGCCAGCAGCTTAGATAAAGCTTCGGGTAATCAGTACTTC.